This T cell receptor beta chain was captured in a study of T cell repertoires and HLA-DP antigens. General study results and limits: The CD4+ repertoire was not split into naive and memory. Responder cells were total CD4+ cells with a HeLa antigen-presenting system.

In this sample, this clone turned up once. No antigen is known for it. Produced via immunoSEQ multiplex PCR; TCRdb's table is partial and in-frame only. The sample shows about 89,000 clones, approximately 86% of them seen only once. This receptor was identified in a man aged 45-60 years in good health and CMV-seronegative. Sequencing input: CD4+ T cells from PBMCs.

The CDR3 nucleotides are TGTGCCAGCAGCGCCAACAGGGGTACTGAAGCTTTCTTT. It yields the protein CASSANRGTEAFF. The J gene is TRBJ1-1, the V gene TRBV7-8; 7 bases map to TRBD1. From germline, CDR1 is SGHVS and CDR2 FQNEAQ. J lost 5 bases, V lost 5 bases, and 5 bases had no gene match. The CDR3 consists of 13 residues.